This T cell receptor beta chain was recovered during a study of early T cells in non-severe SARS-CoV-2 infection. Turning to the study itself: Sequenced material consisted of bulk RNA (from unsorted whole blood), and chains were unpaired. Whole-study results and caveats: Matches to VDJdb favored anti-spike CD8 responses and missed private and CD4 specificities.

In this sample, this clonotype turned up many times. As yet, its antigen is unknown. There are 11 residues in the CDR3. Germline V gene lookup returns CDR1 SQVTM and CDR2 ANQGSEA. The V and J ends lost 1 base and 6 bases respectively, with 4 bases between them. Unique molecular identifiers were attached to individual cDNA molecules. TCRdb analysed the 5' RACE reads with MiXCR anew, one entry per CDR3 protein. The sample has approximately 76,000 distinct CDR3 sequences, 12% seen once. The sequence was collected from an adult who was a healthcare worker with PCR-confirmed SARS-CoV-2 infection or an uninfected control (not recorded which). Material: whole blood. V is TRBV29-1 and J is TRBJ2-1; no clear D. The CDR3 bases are TGCAGCGTTGAAGGGTCCAATGAGCAGTTCTTC. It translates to CSVEGSNEQFF.